There are a few counts of the clone carrying this T cell receptor (beta chain). Its antigen remains unknown. The sample is drawn from a study of lymphopenia after photon versus proton radiotherapy. Looked up from germline, CDR1 is MNHEY and CDR2 is SMNVEV (reference sequence). The CDR3 totals 15 residues. V lost 5 bases and J lost 1, with 15 bases in between. Study results and limitations: Photon-treated patients lost naive T cells and TCR diversity; proton-treated stayed stable. Larger post-nadir TCR diversity loss correlated inversely with survival in deceased patients. After the lymphocyte nadir, photon-treated repertoires showed oligoclonal expansion, especially of CD8+ Temra cells.

Here immunoSEQ multiplex PCR was the method, and the copy in TCRdb shows in-frame clones only, minus some. Counted here are 35,000 to 45,000 clones, approximately 83% occurring once; the ten biggest clones make up around 25%. The chain carries TRBV27 and TRBJ2-7, with D possibly being TRBD1 (7 bases). This clonotype was sampled from a woman in her 70s with pancreatic cancer. Sequencing used peripheral blood, obtained from a patient treated with proton-based radiotherapy. In DNA form, the CDR3 reads TGTGCCAGCAGTCCCTGGCGGGACAGATCCTACGAGCAGTACTTC. Translation gives CASSPWRDRSYEQYF.